The 30 T cell receptor beta chains given below trace back to one sample, sequenced in a study of T cells after yellow fever vaccination. TCRdb independently ran MiXCR on the 5' RACE reads; one entry per CDR3 protein. The sample lists approximately 550,000 distinct CDR3 sequences; 15% to 20% were seen once. The specimen comprised PBMCs, sampled 15 days after the yellow fever booster vaccination. The receptor source for this set is a man under 40 who received the YFV17D yellow fever vaccine.

The chain carries TRBV6-4 and TRBJ2-2, with D hard to call. The CDR3 is made up of 14 amino acids. Trimming shortened V by 6 bases and J by 2 bases, and 10 bases separated the two germline ends. CDR1 and CDR2 (germline): MRHNA, SNTAGT. CDR3 DNA: TGTGCCAGCAGAAGACTGACAAACACCGGGGAGCTGTTTTTT. Its protein is CASRRLTNTGELFF.

This clonotype was counted between two and nine times. Here the CDR3 DNA reads TGTGCCAGCAGTTTGTCTTTAGCGACCCCGTACGAGCAGTACTTC. This codes for CASSLSLATPYEQYF. The V and J genes are TRBV27 and TRBJ2-7; tentative D call: TRBD2 (5 bases). Germline V gene data show CDR1 as MNHEY and CDR2 as SMNVEV (reference sequence). Trimming cost V 3 bases and J 4 bases, with 16 bases left between them. There are 15 residues in the CDR3.

Only a few counts were recorded for this clonotype. The rearrangement joins TRBV7-2 to TRBJ2-3, with D maybe TRBD1 (5 bases). Germline CDR1 and CDR2: SGHTA and FQGNSA. The CDR3 consists of 11 residues. V gave up 8 bases and J gave up 8 bases, with 11 bases separating them. The CDR3 sequence: CASGAGFTQYF. In nucleotides, the CDR3 is TGTGCCAGCGGTGCAGGGTTTACGCAGTATTTT.

Here the CDR3 DNA reads TGCGCCAGCAGCCCGGGACAGAGATACAATGAGCAGTTCTTC. It encodes CASSPGQRYNEQFF. This chain connects TRBV5-1 to TRBJ2-1; 7 nucleotides line up with TRBD1. CDR1 and CDR2 (germline): SGHRS, YFSETQ. The CDR3 contains 14 residues. After removal of 4 bases from V and 4 bases from J, the junction contained 5 bases not matched to a gene.

This clonotype has a handful of counts. This chain connects TRBV6-1 to TRBJ1-4, with unresolved D. The V end was cut by 5 bases, the J end by 0 bases, with 10 bases between. The CDR3 extends over 15 amino acids. Germline CDR1 and CDR2: MNHNS and SASEGT. This CDR3 is CASSRLPTTNEKLFF. CDR3 nucleotide sequence: TGTGCCAGCAGTCGACTTCCAACAACTAATGAAAAACTGTTTTTT.

This clonotype was recorded at least ten times. The genes are TRBV12-3 or TRBV12-4 and TRBJ2-7, with D perhaps matching TRBD2 (5 bases). The CDR3 runs to 18 residues. The V gene lost 11 bases and the J gene lost 5 bases, with 34 bases spanning the gap. CDR3 sequence reads: CAGGSRLTKGFFTHEQYF. DNA of the CDR3: TGTGCCGGAGGATCAAGGCTTACCAAAGGGTTTTTTACCCACGAGCAGTACTTC.

The V and J genes are TRBV7-2 and TRBJ2-3; D gene unclear. This CDR3 spans 14 amino acids. CDR1 and CDR2 from the germline V gene are SGHTA and FQGNSA. Trimming cost V 3 bases and J 2 bases, with 9 bases left between them. The CDR3 DNA follows: TGTGCCAGCAGCTTGTCGAGTCCCACAGATACGCAGTATTTT. Amino acids: CASSLSSPTDTQYF.

This clonotype was picked up a small number of times. V usage is TRBV15 and J usage is TRBJ1-1, with D unresolved. This CDR3 region has 17 residues. V was shortened by 0 bases and J by 0 bases, with 14 bases between the two germline ends. Per germline, CDR1 LNHNV and CDR2 YYDKDF (reference sequence). CDR3 sequence reads: CATSRDTTASLNTEAFF. Here the CDR3 DNA reads TGTGCCACCAGCAGAGACACCACAGCTAGCTTGAACACTGAAGCTTTCTTT.

This clonotype was observed many times. The junction departs from germline at one end; a sequencing error may be responsible. The chain is built from TRBV5-1 and TRBJ2-3; 7 positions match TRBD2. CDR1 is SGHRS, CDR2 YFSETQ, per germline. The CDR3 contains 15 residues. The CDR3 DNA reads TGTGCCAGCAGCTTAGCGGGCTCTAGCACAGATACGCAGTATTTT. Translation gives CASSLAGSSTDTQYF.

The chain links TRBV20-1 to TRBJ2-4; no clear D. V lost 0 bases and J lost 2, with 14 bases in between. The V gene's germline CDR1 is DFQATT and CDR2 SNEGSKA (reference sequence). CDR3 length equals 16 residues. CDR3 amino acids: CSARERGYRSKNIQYF. For the CDR3, the DNA is TGCAGTGCTAGAGAACGTGGGTATCGATCCAAAAACATTCAGTACTTC.

This clonotype occurred many times. The chain combines TRBV12-3 or TRBV12-4 with TRBJ2-1, with 9 bases lining up with TRBD1. There are 14 residues in the CDR3. V was clipped by 5 bases and J by 4 bases; unmatched bases: 3. The CDR3 loop is CASSPQGAYNEQFF. The CDR3 region has the DNA TGTGCCAGCAGTCCACAGGGGGCGTACAATGAGCAGTTCTTC.

CDR3 sequence reads: CASSLEEAYEQYF. As DNA, the CDR3 is TGTGCCAGCAGCTTGGAAGAGGCCTACGAGCAGTACTTC. The V and J genes are TRBV5-6 and TRBJ2-7; no firm D call. The CDR3 is 13 residues long. The germline V gene has CDR1 SGHDT and CDR2 YYEEEE. The V and J ends lost 0 bases and 2 bases respectively, with 6 bases between them.

The CDR3 DNA reads as TGTGCCAGCAGCGTAAACAGGGTGGATGAGCAGTTCTTC. It encodes CASSVNRVDEQFF. The chain employs TRBV7-7 and TRBJ2-1; possible D gene TRBD1, 6 bases. V lost 5 bases and J lost 8, with 13 bases in between. CDR1 SSHAT and CDR2 FNYEAQ come from the germline V gene (reference sequence). This CDR3 is built from 13 residues.

The CDR3 bases are TGCGCCAGCAGCTTGGGACTAGCGGGAGCAAGCATTCAGTACTTC. Translation gives CASSLGLAGASIQYF. The V and J genes are TRBV5-1 and TRBJ2-4, with 12 bases aligning to TRBD2. Germline CDR1 reads SGHRS; CDR2 reads YFSETQ. This CDR3 has 15 residues. V was pared by 0 bases and J by 9 bases, with 4 bases of the junction left unmatched.

This clonotype was detected a few times. The chain carries TRBV18 and TRBJ2-3, with a possible D match to TRBD1 (5 bases). Trimming left V 3 bases short and J 4 bases short, with 14 bases between. The CDR3 extends over 15 amino acids. Per the germline V gene, CDR1 is KGHSH and CDR2 is LQKENI. CDR3 residues: CASSPTQTVADTQYF. DNA for the CDR3: TGTGCCAGCTCACCGACCCAGACAGTTGCAGATACGCAGTATTTT.

CDR3 in amino acids: CATSGDHNEQFF. DNA of the CDR3: TGTGCCACCAGTGGCGACCACAATGAGCAGTTCTTC. V gene TRBV24-1 combines with J gene TRBJ2-1, with D uncertain. Between the trimmed V and J ends, which lost 5 bases and 5 bases, there was a span of 6 bases. Germline loops: CDR1 KGHDR, CDR2 SFDVKD. The CDR3 is made up of 12 amino acids.

The chain couples TRBV24-1 to TRBJ2-1, with D perhaps matching TRBD1 (6 bases). The CDR3 consists of 14 residues. The V gene's germline CDR1 is KGHDR and CDR2 SFDVKD. Trimming shortened V by 3 bases and J by 4 bases, and 9 bases separated the two germline ends. The CDR3 nucleotides read TGTGCCACCAGTGATGGCCAGGGGTACAATGAGCAGTTCTTC. Encoded protein: CATSDGQGYNEQFF.

This clonotype was seen a few times. The genes are TRBV11-2 and TRBJ2-2; D is possibly TRBD1 (6 bases). This CDR3 has 16 amino acids. Deletions cut 5 bases from V and 5 bases from J, with 18 bases between. Germline V lookup: CDR1 SGHAT, CDR2 FQNNGV. DNA of the CDR3: TGTGCCAGCAGCCCTAGGGGGAACAGCATAACCGGGGAGCTGTTTTTT. It specifies CASSPRGNSITGELFF.

The V and J genes are TRBV20-1 and TRBJ2-5; D might be TRBD2 (6 bases). Germline CDR1 reads DFQATT; CDR2 reads SNEGSKA (reference sequence). V was clipped by 3 bases and J by 2 bases, with 10 bases between them. The CDR3 covers 13 residues. The CDR3 DNA reads as TGCAGTGCTAGCCGGGACTTACAAGAGACCCAGTACTTC. This codes for CSASRDLQETQYF.

The V gene is TRBV4-3, the J gene TRBJ2-1, with TRBD2 identical over 9 bases. This CDR3 region has 16 residues. Germline values: CDR1 LGHNA, CDR2 YSLEER. J was trimmed by 4 bases and V by 4 bases; bases with no gene match: 8. The CDR3 protein is CASSPQTSGVYNEQFF. CDR3 sequence (DNA): TGCGCCAGCAGCCCGCAGACTAGCGGAGTTTACAATGAGCAGTTCTTC.

The sample holds a few counts of this clonotype. The chain is built from TRBV12-3 or TRBV12-4 and TRBJ2-2; 9 nucleotides match TRBD1. CDR3 length: 15 amino acids. Trimming took 6 bases from V and 6 from J; bases not matched to a gene: 8. CDR3 nucleotide sequence: TGTGCCAGCAGACCCGGGACAGGGTTTGCCGGGGAGCTGTTTTTT. Encoded protein: CASRPGTGFAGELFF.

CDR3: CASSEWIAGADEQFF. In DNA, the CDR3 is TGTGCCAGCAGTGAATGGATAGCGGGAGCCGATGAGCAGTTCTTC. V usage is TRBV6-1 and J usage is TRBJ2-1; 9 positions agree with TRBD2. The germline CDR1 and CDR2 sequences are MNHNS and SASEGT. There are 15 residues in the CDR3. The junction had 7 bases not matched to a gene; V was cut back by 2 bases and J by 8 bases.

The chain joins TRBV5-1 to TRBJ2-7, with 9 bases matching TRBD1. Trimming at V came to 0 bases and at J to 4 bases, leaving 8 bases not matched to a gene. The CDR3 covers 16 residues. Germline V CDR1 and CDR2: SGHRS, YFSETQ. DNA of the CDR3: TGCGCCAGCAGCTTGGGGGCCGGGACAGGGAGGTACGAGCAGTACTTC. Protein product: CASSLGAGTGRYEQYF. Together with reference TRBV5-1 and TRBJ2-7, the CDR3 gives the full variable domain: KAGVTQTPRYLIKTRGQQVTLSCSPISGHRSVSWYQQTPGQGLQFLFEYFSETQRNKGNFPGRFSGRQFSNSRSEMNVSTLELGDSALYLCASSLGAGTGRYEQYFGPGTRLTVT.

V usage is TRBV6-1 and J usage is TRBJ1-6, with no clear D. Germline-derived CDR1 and CDR2 are MNHNS and SASEGT. This CDR3 is 15 amino acids long. V lost 1 base and J 6 bases, leaving 10 bases between the germline ends. Here the CDR3 reads CASSEVGSSNSPLHF. The CDR3 DNA reads TGTGCCAGCAGTGAAGTAGGCTCTTCTAATTCACCCCTCCACTTT.

This clonotype was detected a few times. This chain connects TRBV12-3 or TRBV12-4 to TRBJ2-1; 9 bases are shared with TRBD2. Trimming removed 6 bases from V and 4 bases from J; junction bases left unmatched: 7. The CDR3 extends over 15 amino acids. The CDR3 coding sequence is TGTGCCAGCAGCTTCGGACTAGCGAGATACAATGAGCAGTTCTTC. Translation gives CASSFGLARYNEQFF.

The chain employs TRBV5-1 and TRBJ1-3; D may be TRBD1 (5 bases). Germline CDR1 is SGHRS and CDR2 is YFSETQ. The CDR3 loop spans 16 amino acids. Trimming took 1 base from V and 2 from J, leaving 13 bases between them. This CDR3 reads CASSLIGLGPGNTIYF. The CDR3 DNA follows: TGCGCCAGCAGCTTGATCGGCCTGGGACCTGGAAACACCATATATTTT.

The rearrangement joins TRBV18 to TRBJ1-2, with 7 nucleotides matching TRBD1. With V trimmed by 1 base and J by 3 bases, 11 bases remained unmatched. This CDR3 is 17 amino acids long. From germline, CDR1 is KGHSH and CDR2 LQKENI. CDR3 protein: CASSPLYDRVVDYGYTF. The CDR3 DNA is TGTGCCAGCTCACCACTCTATGACAGGGTGGTAGACTATGGCTACACCTTC.

This clonotype was counted only a few times. This chain uses TRBV20-1 with TRBJ2-3, with TRBD1 matching 7 bases. The length of the CDR3 is 14 residues. V lost 2 bases to trimming and J lost 2 bases; unmatched junction nucleotides: 4. The germline gives CDR1 DFQATT, CDR2 SNEGSKA (reference sequence). The CDR3 here is CSARRGGNTDTQYF. The CDR3 DNA is TGCAGTGCTAGACGAGGGGGCAACACAGATACGCAGTATTTT.

This chain joins TRBV7-9 and TRBJ1-6, with D perhaps matching TRBD1 (6 bases). This CDR3 has 16 amino acids. Trimming cost V 4 bases and J 10 bases, with 20 bases left between them. CDR1 and CDR2 from the germline V gene are SEHNR and FQNEAQ (reference sequence). CDR3 residues: CASSSLSVRGGSPLHF. CDR3 DNA: TGTGCCAGCAGCTCCCTGAGTGTAAGGGGGGGATCACCCCTCCACTTT.

This chain joins TRBV5-1 and TRBJ2-7; TRBD2 is a possible D gene (5 bases). The germline V gene encodes CDR1 SGHRS and CDR2 YFSETQ. Trimming pared 4 bases from V and 0 bases from J, leaving 32 bases between. This CDR3 has 21 residues. In nucleotides, the CDR3 is TGCGCCAGCAGCCTTAATATCTGGGTGAGTCCCGAGCGGCCCTTCTCCTACGAGCAGTACTTC. It codes for CASSLNIWVSPERPFSYEQYF.